Listed below are T cell receptor beta chains from one sample, sequenced in a study of T cells in localized non-small cell lung cancer. Here immunoSEQ multiplex PCR was the method, and the copy in TCRdb shows in-frame clones only, minus some. The sample records around 91,000 clones, roughly 90% being singletons. The sequencing here drew on peripheral blood, taken before any cancer treatment. These TCRs come from a man aged 35-69 years with stage I squamous cell lung carcinoma. The CDR3 runs from the conserved cysteine through the conserved F or W. A D gene is named only where the DNA matches it firmly. Rows give clone size only sometimes, using once, few, many, or a class for an expanded clone.

D gene | J gene | V gene | clone size | CDR3 DNA | CDR3 protein
TRBD1 | TRBJ1-2 | TRBV5-1 | - | TGCGCCAGCAGCCCAGGGACAGGCTATGGCTACACCTTC | CASSPGTGYGYTF
- | TRBJ1-2 | TRBV27 | - | TGTGCCAGCAGGGGCTCAGGGTATCTACACAGTGGCTACACCTTC | CASRGSGYLHSGYTF
- | TRBJ1-3 | TRBV30 | - | TGTGCCTGGATAAATACGGGAAACACCATATATTTT | CAWINTGNTIYF
TRBD2 | TRBJ2-3 | TRBV6-6 | - | TGTGCCAGCAGTTCTAGCGGGGGGGCAAATACGCAGTATTTT | CASSSSGGANTQYF
- | TRBJ1-1 | TRBV5-1 | - | TGCGCCAGCAGCTTAGAGGGGGAGAACACTGAAGCTTTCTTT | CASSLEGENTEAFF
- | TRBJ1-1 | TRBV7-8 | - | TGTGCCAGCAGCGCGGGCTACAAGGCTGAAGCTTTCTTT | CASSAGYKAEAFF
- | TRBJ1-1 | TRBV4-1 | - | TGCGCCAGCAGCCGAAACAGGGAGAGAGGCACTGAAGCTTTCTTT | CASSRNRERGTEAFF
- | TRBJ2-5 | TRBV20-1 | few | TGCAGTGCTATTCAAGAGACCCAGTACTTC | CSAIQETQYF
- | TRBJ1-3 | TRBV5-1 | - | TGCGCCAGCAGCTTGGCAGGGAGAAGAAACACCATATATTTT | CASSLAGRRNTIYF
TRBD1 | TRBJ1-2 | TRBV6-6 | - | TGTGCCAGCAGTTTCGGGGACAGGGTCCCTGAGGGCTACACCTTC | CASSFGDRVPEGYTF
TRBD1 | TRBJ1-4 | TRBV15 | - | TGTGCCACCAGCGGGACAGGGGGTTCTAATGAAAAACTGTTTTTT | CATSGTGGSNEKLFF
- | TRBJ2-1 | TRBV11-1 | - | TGTGCCAGCAGCTTAGTGTTTTCGATCAATGAGCAGTTCTTC | CASSLVFSINEQFF
TRBD1 | TRBJ2-1 | TRBV15 | - | TGTGCCACCAGCAGCGGACAGGGGAGATATGAGCAGTTCTTC | CATSSGQGRYEQFF
TRBD1 | TRBJ1-5 | TRBV6-6 | - | TGTGCCAGCAGTTCCCGACGACAGGGGTTAGGAAAGCCCCAGCATTTT | CASSSRRQGLGKPQHF
- | TRBJ1-1 | TRBV6-5 | - | TGTGCCAGCAGCTCCTTACAGGGAGGGACTGAAGCTTTCTTT | CASSSLQGGTEAFF
- | TRBJ1-1 | TRBV18 | - | TGTGCCAGCTCCCCGACTGACGGGGGCGGCCCGGCGACTGAAGCTTTCTTT | CASSPTDGGGPATEAFF
- | TRBJ2-4 | TRBV15 | few | TGTGCCACCAGCGGGTGGTTAGCCAAAAACATTCAGTACTTC | CATSGWLAKNIQYF
- | TRBJ1-2 | TRBV6-6 | - | TGTGCCAGCAGCCTGACAGTCCCCGGCGGCTACACCTTC | CASSLTVPGGYTF
- | TRBJ1-1 | TRBV7-9 | - | TGTGCCAGCAGCTTTAACAGGCTCACTGAAGCTTTCTTT | CASSFNRLTEAFF
- | TRBJ1-1 | TRBV12-5 | - | TGTGCTAGTGGTTTGGGACGGGCTTTCTTT | CASGLGRAFF
- | TRBJ2-1 | TRBV11-3 | once | TGTGCCAGCAGCCTAACAAAGACATCCTACAATGAGCAGTTCTTC | CASSLTKTSYNEQFF
- | TRBJ1-2 | TRBV7-8 | once | TGTGCCAGCAGCTTTCAATACCAGGGTACCTATGGCTACACCTTC | CASSFQYQGTYGYTF
- | TRBJ1-2 | TRBV6-5 | - | TGTGCCAGCAGTTCCCCATATCGGCGGGGTGTGTACACCTTC | CASSSPYRRGVYTF
- | TRBJ1-5 | TRBV19 | - | TGTGCCAGTAGTATAACTCCCCGGGCAGGTAATCAGCCCCAGCATTTT | CASSITPRAGNQPQHF
TRBD2 | TRBJ2-3 | TRBV10-2 | - | TGCGCCAGCAGTGAGTCTGTCGGGGGGGCGGAAGATACGCAGTATTTT | CASSESVGGAEDTQYF
- | TRBJ1-4 | TRBV7-9 | - | TGTGCCAGCAGCTCCCCGGGAGACTCCTTAAAACTGTTTTTT | CASSSPGDSLKLFF
- | TRBJ1-1 | TRBV6-1 | - | TGTGCCAGCAGTGAAGCCAGACAGGTAGTGTACACTGAAGCTTTCTTT | CASSEARQVVYTEAFF
- | TRBJ2-3 | TRBV6-5 | - | TGTGCCAGCAGCGGCAGGGGCACAGATACGCAGTATTTT | CASSGRGTDTQYF
TRBD1 | TRBJ2-2 | TRBV30 | - | TGTGCCTGGAGTGTGGGACAGACGAACACCGGGGAGCTGTTTTTT | CAWSVGQTNTGELFF
TRBD2 | TRBJ2-7 | TRBV5-4 | - | TGTGCCAGCAGCTTGGGCACTAGCGGGAGATACGAGCAGTACTTC | CASSLGTSGRYEQYF
TRBD2 | TRBJ2-7 | TRBV2 | - | TGTGCCAGCACCGGGGGGGTAAGCTCCTACGAGCAGTACTTC | CASTGGVSSYEQYF
TRBD1 | TRBJ1-2 | TRBV13 | - | TGTGCCAGCAGCCGGGACAGGGGGTATGGCTACACCTTC | CASSRDRGYGYTF
- | TRBJ1-1 | TRBV6-5 | - | TGTGCCAGCAGTTCGGGGGGAGTGAACACTGAAGCTTTCTTT | CASSSGGVNTEAFF
TRBD1 | TRBJ1-2 | TRBV6-5 | - | TGTGCCAGCAGTCAACAGGGGCTAGGGGGCTACACCTTC | CASSQQGLGGYTF
- | TRBJ2-7 | TRBV2 | - | TGTGCCAGCAGTTCCTCCCGGGGCGGCGTAGGGCAGTACTTC | CASSSSRGGVGQYF
TRBD1 | TRBJ1-3 | TRBV9 | - | TGTGCCAGCAGCGGCAGGGGGCGTCCGTCTGGAAACACCATATATTTT | CASSGRGRPSGNTIYF
- | TRBJ1-2 | TRBV2 | - | TGTGCCAGCAGTGAATTAGGACCCAACTATGGCTACACCTTC | CASSELGPNYGYTF
- | TRBJ2-5 | TRBV7-3 | - | TGTGCCAGCAGCTCAGGGGTGGGGGAGACCCAGTACTTC | CASSSGVGETQYF
- | TRBJ1-2 | TRBV7-6 | - | TGTGCCAGCAGCTCAACCAGGGGAAACTATGGCTACACCTTC | CASSSTRGNYGYTF
TRBD1 | TRBJ1-4 | TRBV9 | - | TGTGCCAGCAGCCACGGGACAGGGGATGAAAAACTGTTTTTT | CASSHGTGDEKLFF
- | TRBJ1-2 | TRBV21-1 | - | TGTGCCAGCAGCAAAGGTAAAAATTATGGCTACACCTTC | CASSKGKNYGYTF
- | TRBJ1-1 | TRBV18 | - | TGTGCCAGCTCACCACAGGGGTCCACTGAAGCTTTCTTT | CASSPQGSTEAFF
- | TRBJ1-6 | TRBV4-2 | - | TGTGCCAGCAGCCAAGAGACTCAGCCTTCTTACTATAATTCACCCCTCCACTTT | CASSQETQPSYYNSPLHF
- | TRBJ1-2 | TRBV6-6 | - | TGTGCCAGCAGTAAACAGGGTAGTCGCTACACCTTC | CASSKQGSRYTF
- | TRBJ1-5 | TRBV12-2 | once | TGTGCAAGTCGCCCCGCAGGCTCAGAGAGGGATCAGCCCCAGCATTTT | CASRPAGSERDQPQHF
- | TRBJ1-1 | TRBV5-1 | - | TGCGCCAGCACCTCGGCGGGTGGGAACACTGAAGCTTTCTTT | CASTSAGGNTEAFF